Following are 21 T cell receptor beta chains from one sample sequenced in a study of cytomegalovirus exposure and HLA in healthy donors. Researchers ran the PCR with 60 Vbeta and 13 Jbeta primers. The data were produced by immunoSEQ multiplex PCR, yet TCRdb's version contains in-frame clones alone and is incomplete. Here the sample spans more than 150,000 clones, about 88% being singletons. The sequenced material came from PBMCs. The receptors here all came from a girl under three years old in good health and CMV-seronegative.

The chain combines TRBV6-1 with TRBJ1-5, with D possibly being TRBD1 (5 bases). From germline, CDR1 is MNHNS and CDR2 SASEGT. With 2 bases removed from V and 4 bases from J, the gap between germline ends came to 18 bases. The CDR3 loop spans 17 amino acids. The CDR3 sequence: CASSERVGRGGNQPQHF. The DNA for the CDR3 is TGTGCCAGCAGTGAAAGGGTTGGAAGGGGAGGAAATCAGCCCCAGCATTTT.

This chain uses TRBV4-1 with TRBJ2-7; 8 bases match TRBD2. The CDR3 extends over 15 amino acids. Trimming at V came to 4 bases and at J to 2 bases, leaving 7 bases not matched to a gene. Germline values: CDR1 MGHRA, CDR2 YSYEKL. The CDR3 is CASSPAGGRTYEQYF. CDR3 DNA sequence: TGCGCCAGCAGCCCCGCAGGCGGGAGGACCTACGAGCAGTACTTC.

The CDR3 region is CASSFKATSHGETQYF. CDR3 nucleotides: TGTGCCAGCAGCTTCAAGGCGACTAGTCATGGGGAGACCCAGTACTTC. The rearrangement joins TRBV7-9 to TRBJ2-5, with D perhaps TRBD2 (6 bases). Trimming removed 3 bases at V and 5 bases at J, with 19 bases between. CDR1 is SEHNR and CDR2 is FQNEAQ in the germline V gene (reference sequence). The CDR3 spans 16 residues.

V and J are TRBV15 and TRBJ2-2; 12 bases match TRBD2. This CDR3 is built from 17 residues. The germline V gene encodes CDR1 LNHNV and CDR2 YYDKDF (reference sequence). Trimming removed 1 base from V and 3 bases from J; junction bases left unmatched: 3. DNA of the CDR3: TGTGCCACCAGCAGAGGACTAGCGGGAGTCGACACCGGGGAGCTGTTTTTT. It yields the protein CATSRGLAGVDTGELFF.

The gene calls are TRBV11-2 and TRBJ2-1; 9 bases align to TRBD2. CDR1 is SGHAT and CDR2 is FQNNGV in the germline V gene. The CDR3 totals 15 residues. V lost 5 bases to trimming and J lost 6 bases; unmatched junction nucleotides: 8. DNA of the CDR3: TGTGCCAGCAGCCCAATAGCGGGAGAGGTCAATGAGCAGTTCTTC. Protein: CASSPIAGEVNEQFF.

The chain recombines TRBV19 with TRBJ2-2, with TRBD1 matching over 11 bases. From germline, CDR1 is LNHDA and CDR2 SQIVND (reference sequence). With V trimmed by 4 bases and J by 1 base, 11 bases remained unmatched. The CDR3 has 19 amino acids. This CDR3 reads CASSNTWDRGVLNTGELFF. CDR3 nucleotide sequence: TGTGCCAGTAGTAATACTTGGGACAGGGGGGTGTTGAACACCGGGGAGCTGTTTTTT.

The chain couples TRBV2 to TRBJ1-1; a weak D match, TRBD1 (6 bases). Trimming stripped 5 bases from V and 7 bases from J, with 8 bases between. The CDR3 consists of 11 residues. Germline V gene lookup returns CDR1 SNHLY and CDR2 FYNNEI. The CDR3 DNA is TGTGCCAGCAGTCCACAGGGTGAAGCTTTCTTT. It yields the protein CASSPQGEAFF.

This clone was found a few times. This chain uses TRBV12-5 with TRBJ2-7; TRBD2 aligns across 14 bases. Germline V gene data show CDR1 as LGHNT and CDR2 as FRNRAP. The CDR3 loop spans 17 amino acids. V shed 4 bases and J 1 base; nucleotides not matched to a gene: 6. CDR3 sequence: CASGCGTSGSWSYEQYF. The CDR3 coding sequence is TGTGCTAGTGGTTGCGGGACTAGCGGGAGTTGGTCCTACGAGCAGTACTTC.

CDR3 DNA sequence: TGTGCCTGGAGTGTACGCAGGAACACTGAAGCTTTCTTT. It yields the protein CAWSVRRNTEAFF. The rearrangement links TRBV30 to TRBJ1-1; D unresolved. Germline CDR1 is GTSNPN and CDR2 is SVGIG (reference sequence). This CDR3 comprises 13 residues. V was clipped by 0 bases and J by 1 base, with 6 bases between them. The whole variable domain, remainder taken from reference TRBV30 and TRBJ1-1, is SQTIHQWPATLVQPVGSPLSLECTVEGTSNPNLYWYRQAAGRGLQLLFYSVGIGQISSEVPQNLSASRPQDRQFILSSKKLLLSDSGFYLCAWSVRRNTEAFFGQGTRLTVV.

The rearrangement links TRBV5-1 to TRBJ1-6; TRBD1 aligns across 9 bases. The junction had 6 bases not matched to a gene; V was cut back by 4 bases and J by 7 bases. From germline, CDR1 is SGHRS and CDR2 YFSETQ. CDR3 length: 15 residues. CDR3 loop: CASSPTGTGNSPLHF. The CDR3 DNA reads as TGCGCCAGCAGCCCCACCGGGACAGGGAATTCACCCCTCCACTTT.

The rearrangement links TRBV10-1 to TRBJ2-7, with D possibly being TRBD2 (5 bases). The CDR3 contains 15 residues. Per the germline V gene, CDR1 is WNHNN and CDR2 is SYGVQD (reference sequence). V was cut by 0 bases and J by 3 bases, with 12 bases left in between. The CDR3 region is CASSESAGPYYEQYF. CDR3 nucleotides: TGCGCCAGCAGTGAGTCCGCGGGTCCCTACTACGAGCAGTACTTC.

CDR3 residues: CASSRQGLGETQYF. The CDR3 DNA is TGTGCCAGCAGCAGACAGGGATTGGGGGAGACCCAGTACTTC. V and J are TRBV7-6 and TRBJ2-5, with 7 bases fitting TRBD1. CDR3 length: 14 amino acids. V shed 5 bases and J 5 bases; nucleotides not matched to a gene: 8. Germline CDR1 SGHVS, CDR2 FNYEAQ.

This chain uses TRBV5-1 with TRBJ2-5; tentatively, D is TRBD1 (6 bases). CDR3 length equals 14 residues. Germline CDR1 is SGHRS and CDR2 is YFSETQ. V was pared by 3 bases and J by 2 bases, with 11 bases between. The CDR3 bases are TGCGCCAGCAGCTCCGGGACAAGGCAAGAGACCCAGTACTTC. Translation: CASSSGTRQETQYF.

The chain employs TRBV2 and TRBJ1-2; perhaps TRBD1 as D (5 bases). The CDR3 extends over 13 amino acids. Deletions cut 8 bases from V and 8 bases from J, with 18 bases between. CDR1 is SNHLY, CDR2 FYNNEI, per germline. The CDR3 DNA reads TGTGCCAGCGGGGGGGATTCGGGAAACGGCTACACCTTC. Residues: CASGGDSGNGYTF.

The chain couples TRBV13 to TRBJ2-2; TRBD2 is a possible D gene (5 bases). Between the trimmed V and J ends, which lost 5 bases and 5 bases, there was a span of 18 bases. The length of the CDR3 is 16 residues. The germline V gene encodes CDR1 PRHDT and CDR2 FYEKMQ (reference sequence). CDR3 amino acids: CASSPSNRGRTGELFF. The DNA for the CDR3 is TGTGCCAGCAGCCCTTCGAACCGGGGAAGGACCGGGGAGCTGTTTTTT.

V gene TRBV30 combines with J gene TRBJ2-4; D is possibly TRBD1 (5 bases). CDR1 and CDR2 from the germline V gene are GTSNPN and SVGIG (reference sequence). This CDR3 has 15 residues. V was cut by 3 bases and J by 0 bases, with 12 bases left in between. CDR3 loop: CAWRPLTVAKNIQYF. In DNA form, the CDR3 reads TGTGCCTGGAGGCCGCTGACAGTAGCCAAAAACATTCAGTACTTC.

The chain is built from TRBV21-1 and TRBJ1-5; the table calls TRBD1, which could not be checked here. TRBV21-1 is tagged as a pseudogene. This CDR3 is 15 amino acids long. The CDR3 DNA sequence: TGTGCCAGCTCACCCATGGGACAATACAATCAGCCCCAGCATTTT. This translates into CASSPMGQYNQPQHF.

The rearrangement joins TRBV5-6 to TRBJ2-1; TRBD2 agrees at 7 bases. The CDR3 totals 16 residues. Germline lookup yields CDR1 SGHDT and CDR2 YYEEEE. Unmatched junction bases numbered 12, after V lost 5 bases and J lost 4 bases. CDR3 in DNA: TGTGCCAGCAGAGCGCGGGGGAGGATGATTTACAATGAGCAGTTCTTC. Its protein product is CASRARGRMIYNEQFF.

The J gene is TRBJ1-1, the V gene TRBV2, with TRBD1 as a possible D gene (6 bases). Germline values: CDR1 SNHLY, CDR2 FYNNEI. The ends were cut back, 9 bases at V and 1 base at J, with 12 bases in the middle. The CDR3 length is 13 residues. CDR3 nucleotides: TGTGCCAGTACAGGGTTAGGGAACACTGAAGCTTTCTTT. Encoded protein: CASTGLGNTEAFF.

CDR3 loop: CASSDWRVFRSPLHF. CDR3 in DNA: TGTGCCAGCAGTGATTGGCGGGTTTTTCGTTCACCCCTCCACTTT. The rearrangement joins TRBV2 to TRBJ1-6; no firm D call. The V gene lost 3 bases and the J gene lost 9 bases, with 15 bases spanning the gap. The CDR3 spans 15 residues. The V gene's germline CDR1 is SNHLY and CDR2 FYNNEI. The full variable domain, completed using reference TRBV2 and TRBJ1-6, is EPEVTQTPSHQVTQMGQEVILRCVPISNHLYFYWYRQILGQKVEFLVSFYNNEISEKSEIFDDQFSVERPDGSNFTLKIRSTKLEDSAMYFCASSDWRVFRSPLHFGNGTRLTVT.

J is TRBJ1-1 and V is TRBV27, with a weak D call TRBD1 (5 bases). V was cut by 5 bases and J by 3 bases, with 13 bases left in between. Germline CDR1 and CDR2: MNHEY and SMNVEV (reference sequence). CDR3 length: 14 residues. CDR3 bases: TGTGCCAGCAGTCCCCCGGGGGGGTACACTGAAGCTTTCTTT. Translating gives CASSPPGGYTEAFF.